This T cell receptor (beta chain) was recorded in a study of cytomegalovirus exposure and HLA in healthy donors (dated by TCRdb to 2016 to 2017). Describing the broader study: In an earlier analysis of 587 of the donors, approximately 260 Gb of sequence data and some 120 million unique TCR beta sequences from about 180 million T cells were reported. A separate validation cohort of about 110 different subjects was used in addition to the approximately 610-subject first cohort. Of the 300 to 450 genotyped donors, about 80% fell in the genetic ancestry cluster associated with self-reported Caucasian donors. A later analysis re-examined previously published TCR beta repertoires from about 700 donors and added high-resolution HLA genotyping to investigate patterns of TCR occurrence. To decide whether each TCR beta V gene segment behaved as functional or pseudogenic, an earlier analysis of some 580 of the donors relied on high-throughput TCR beta sequencing. Around 300 gigabases of sequencing data and approximately 84 million unique TCR sequences were included in an early release covering 500 to 750 HLA-typed donors. On average, around 230,000 unique TCR beta nucleotide sequences were sequenced per donor among a few hundred genotyped donors of the cohort, with roughly 20% of those sequences being non-productive. Class I and class II HLA loci were covered by the typing at four-digit resolution. Donor age, sex, ethnicity and CMV serostatus were compiled together with the repertoire data. The study was designed to test whether signatures of past pathogen exposure could be identified by cataloging public T cell receptors. Four to six DR-DQ haplotypes were handled as single units for association and clustering, since linkage in the cohort was strong. To predict cytomegalovirus infection status, the study combined high-throughput TCR immunosequencing, statistical association of individual TCRs with disease status, and machine learning. All discovery cohort repertoires had been generated using a single sequencing platform. Using immunosequencing, the study profiled T cell repertoires from around 680 subjects and related those repertoires to cytomegalovirus serostatus. The number of typed donors differed by locus: about 620-630 for A, B, C, DRB1 and DQB1; 522 for DQA1; 606 for DPA1; and approximately 450 for DPB1. Rather than using new phenotypic data, the later analysis identified candidate immune exposures from TCR beta sequences and from how often those sequences occurred across donors. A later genetic analysis took genome-wide SNP genotypes for about 65% of the 666 donors and used that subset as a discovery cohort.

The CDR3 contains 15 residues, cysteine and phenylalanine counted. The only DNA kept is the CDR3, 45 bases in frame from the first base. According to the germline V gene (reference sequence), CDR1 reads SEHNR and CDR2 reads FQNEAQ. Paper-wide results and their limitations: In both the original and validation cohorts, the classifier was reported to diagnose cytomegalovirus status with high specificity and sensitivity. The study gave a list of under 200 TCR beta chains associated with cytomegalovirus. Assigning TCR associations to individual alleles was difficult when HLA alleles, especially DR and DQ, strongly co-occurred. Around 16 rarely observed V segments, including chromosome 9 orphons, were excluded from the earlier analysis of almost 600 of the donors because counts were too low. While some public TCRs were present in many individuals, most TCR sequences turned up only very rarely across donors. In vitro tests confirmed that a few of the cytomegalovirus-associated TCR beta chains recognize cytomegalovirus antigens. Correlated functional status among segregating V segments might be attributable to linkage disequilibrium, but an unknown experimental factor could not be ruled out. According to a later analysis, parvovirus B19, influenza, CMV and Epstein-Barr virus appeared linked to several top co-occurrence clusters. In a later analysis, HLA-associated TCR beta chains showed more clonal expansion and lower generation probabilities than non-associated chains that were equally common. According to the authors, the approach could potentially be generalized to other disease states and immunological phenotypes. Because HLA typing was missing for some donors at each locus, association tests included only the typed subset. A later analysis associated approximately 17,000 TCR beta sequences with specific HLA alleles at a false discovery rate of 0.05. The sequencing pipeline was judged likely to have produced a cluster of highly shared sequence variants as a technical artifact. Some IMGT-functional V segments, including TRBV6-2 and TRBV6-3, could not be told apart with the 87-base-pair reads, so those segments were excluded. This cohort had only TCR beta chains sequenced, and the lack of alpha or paired-chain data limited which features could be detected. A later genetic analysis associated a missense DCLRE1C variant with V-gene and J-gene trimming of TCR beta chains, and an independent cohort replicated the association. A further reported finding was that TCR beta sequences accurately predicted the HLA-A and HLA-B alleles for most subjects in the first cohort. The only immune exposure information available for the cohort was CMV serostatus. In a later analysis, most CMV-associated TCR beta chains were found to appear HLA-restricted, with HLA associations seemingly driven largely by CMV exposure. According to a later genetic analysis, donors in an Asian-associated ancestry cluster had fewer N-insertions in productive TCRs than the approximately 710-donor mean. A later analysis found that TCR association rates varied across HLA loci, with DRB1 alleles showing the most associated TCRs and HLA-C alleles the fewest. Sequencing depth was assumed to be roughly uniform across donors in the presence/absence analyses, though that assumption may not hold. Broadly in line with IMGT annotations, most TCR beta V segments showed up in productive rearrangements about 90% or about 30% of the time in an earlier analysis of several hundred of the donors.

The cohort was made up of approximately 670 healthy bone marrow donors. At the time of sampling, every cohort member was nominally healthy, though immune exposures that went unrecorded were likely present. The donor was CMV seropositive and belonged to the group of about 290 seropositive cohort members. Every donor gave a peripheral blood sample, and the peripheral blood mononuclear cells from that sample were used for TCR beta sequencing. Genomic DNA extraction from the blood cell samples was performed with the Qiagen DNeasy Blood Extraction Kit. Library creation used the immunoSEQ multiplex PCR assay. For the multiplex PCR, a mixture combining 60 forward primers for TCR Vbeta segments and 13 reverse primers for TCR Jbeta segments was used. The CDR3 region of rearranged TCR beta genes was amplified from genomic DNA by a multiplex PCR assay. The Illumina HiSeq System was used to sequence the amplified TCR beta libraries as 87-base-pair reads. Per the source publication's procedure: In a later analysis, 80 million or so unique TCR beta chains were counted across the approximately 670 repertoires, and around 11 million of these chains were shared by at least two donors. Raw reads were error-corrected and collapsed into unique sequences with a nearest-neighbor algorithm that merged closely related sequences to remove PCR and sequencing errors. CDR3 sequences were aligned to IMGT reference sequences to assign V, D and J gene segments. For a sequence to be retained, a match of at least six nucleotides was required to both a V gene segment and a J gene segment. A rearrangement counted as productive if the CDR3 had no stop codons and remained in frame with V and J, and every other rearrangement counted as non-productive. CDR3 was defined according to IMGT convention as the region running from the second conserved V-encoded cysteine to the conserved J-encoded phenylalanine. The earlier analysis of 550 to 650 of the donors excluded any sequence lacking an unambiguous match to a single V gene segment. In an earlier analysis of a few hundred of the donors, V segments were called functional above 56.7% productive rearrangements and were called segregating when the between-donor standard deviation exceeded 5%. A statistical classification framework was built for diagnosing cytomegalovirus status from the catalog of TCR beta chain sequences. V and J gene assignment, in a later analysis, came from comparing TCR nucleotide sequences with IMGT/GENE-DB human TR gene sequences. Using the TCRdist pipeline, a later analysis assigned CDR3 sequences along with most-parsimonious VDJ recombination scenarios. In a later analysis, each TCR beta chain was defined by its CDR3 amino acid sequence together with its V-gene family, and reads lacking a unique V-gene family were excluded. To address suspected cross-contamination and a sequencing artifact, a later analysis removed 592 highly shared, low-generation-probability nucleotide sequences. For each public chain, a later analysis derived a clonal expansion index from normalized ranks of inferred template counts within each repertoire. In a later analysis, generation probabilities were computed with a VDJ recombination model fitted to out-of-frame rearrangements, and the resulting probabilities were checked against IGoR. In a later analysis, hypergeometric tests were used to score TCR-TCR, TCR-HLA and TCR-CMV co-occurrence, with a repertoire-size bias correction applied to TCR pairs. In a later analysis, false discovery rates were estimated by permuting HLA or CMV assignments 20 times. A later analysis grouped co-occurring TCRs with DBSCAN, adding TCRdist sequence similarity when clustering within HLA-allele-positive subsets. Repertoires with fewer than 30,000 or more than 120,000 public chains, plus five repertoires with anomalous nucleotide sharing, were excluded from co-occurrence clustering. This is the immuneACCESS table as TCRdb keeps it, with only in-frame sequences that have V and J called. A part of the clones is gone; compared with another copy, unresolved V genes explain less than half, and the rest is unexplained. V and J calls and clone size are given by that table; D and trimming were obtained from the DNA. For this sample there are approximately 120,000 clones; 83% appear just once. The ten largest clones take up roughly 3.7% of the sample.

To note about this clone: It lacks a known antigen. Germline is not matched at one junction end, which may reflect a read error.

Material for sequencing was PBMCs. The sequence was collected from a middle-aged woman in good health and CMV-seropositive. Recombination linked TRBV7-9 to TRBJ1-1; TRBD1 fits 9 bases in the junction. The sequenced DNA is TGTTCCAGCAGACGAGCCCGACAGGGGGAAACTGAAGCTTTCTTT. Translated, it gives CSSRRARQGETEAFF.